This is a list of T cell receptor beta chains from one sample in a study of T cells in localized non-small cell lung cancer. Repertoires were generated with immunoSEQ multiplex PCR, while TCRdb's copy carries only in-frame clones and drops some. The profile shows tens of thousands of clones, approximately 86% of them singletons. The sequenced sample was PBMCs, obtained before any cancer treatment. The receptors were gathered from a man aged 40-75 years with stage II lung adenocarcinoma. Both conserved end residues are part of each CDR3. A D gene is named only where the DNA matches it firmly. The size field is filled for only some rows; it gives once, few, many or a size class.

j_gene | v_gene | abundance | d_gene | CDR3nt | CDR3aa
TRBJ1-2 | TRBV5-4 | . | . | TGTGCCAGCAGCTACCCGACAGGTAGTAACTATGGCTACACCTTC | CASSYPTGSNYGYTF
TRBJ1-2 | TRBV12-5 | . | . | TGTGCTAGTGCAATAGGGGGAGATGGCTACACCTTC | CASAIGGDGYTF
TRBJ1-2 | TRBV12-5 | once | . | TGTGCTAGTGGTACCACAGGCGGTGGCTACACCTTC | CASGTTGGGYTF
TRBJ1-5 | TRBV5-6 | . | TRBD1 | TGTGCCAGCAGCCTAACAGGGGGCTGGGGTCAGCCCCAGCATTTT | CASSLTGGWGQPQHF
TRBJ1-2 | TRBV5-5 | . | . | TGTGCCAGCAGCTTGGATGCACTCCTCGGCTATGGCTACACCTTC | CASSLDALLGYGYTF
TRBJ2-1 | TRBV9 | . | TRBD2 | TGTGCCAGCAGCCTCCCACTAGCGGGGGGGCGGGATGAGCAGTTCTTC | CASSLPLAGGRDEQFF
TRBJ1-5 | TRBV19 | . | TRBD1 | TGTGCCAGTAGTATAAACCGGGACAGAGGTGAAAATCAGCCCCAGCATTTT | CASSINRDRGENQPQHF
TRBJ2-3 | TRBV4-2 | . | TRBD1 | TGTGCCAGCAGCCAAGTCCGGGACAGGGGCGCAGATACGCAGTATTTT | CASSQVRDRGADTQYF
TRBJ2-2 | TRBV5-6 | . | . | TGTGCCAGCAGCTTTGGAACCGGGGAGCTGTTTTTT | CASSFGTGELFF
TRBJ2-5 | TRBV7-7 | . | TRBD1 | TGTGCCAGCAGCTCTACAGGGGATCAAGAGACCCAGTACTTC | CASSSTGDQETQYF
TRBJ1-4 | TRBV7-6 | . | TRBD1 | TGTGCCAGCAGCCCCCAAACACAGGGGGCGAATGAAAAACTGTTTTTT | CASSPQTQGANEKLFF
TRBJ2-2 | TRBV5-6 | . | TRBD1 | TGTGCCAGCAGCTTTCCTAAGGGGGCGCCGAACACCGGGGAGCTGTTTTTT | CASSFPKGAPNTGELFF
TRBJ1-1 | TRBV11-3 | . | . | TGTGCCAGCAGCTTAAGTGGTAACACTGAAGCTTTCTTT | CASSLSGNTEAFF
TRBJ2-1 | TRBV7-8 | once | TRBD1 | TGTGCCAGCAGCTTTCGCCGGGACAGGGGTCATGAGCAGTTCTTC | CASSFRRDRGHEQFF
TRBJ1-5 | TRBV28 | . | . | TGTGCCAGCCGGGACCGGGAGGATCAGCCCCAGCATTTT | CASRDREDQPQHF
TRBJ1-1 | TRBV2 | . | . | TGTGCCAGCAGCAGCCCGGCGGGTGCCCGGGGAAACACTGAAGCTTTCTTT | CASSSPAGARGNTEAFF
TRBJ2-1 | TRBV19 | . | . | TGTGCCAGTAGTATAGTCCTCACCCACACGGTGGTTGAGCAGTTCTTC | CASSIVLTHTVVEQFF
TRBJ2-1 | TRBV6-1 | . | TRBD1 | TGTGCCAGCAGCGAAGGGTCGTACAGGGGCGCCTACAATGAGCAGTTCTTC | CASSEGSYRGAYNEQFF
TRBJ2-2 | TRBV5-1 | . | . | TGCGCCAGCAGCTTGGAGTTGATATACACCGGGGAGCTGTTTTTT | CASSLELIYTGELFF
TRBJ1-1 | TRBV14 | . | . | TGTGCCAGCAGCCAAGTCACAGGCCGGACTGAAGCTTTCTTT | CASSQVTGRTEAFF